The 12 T cell receptor beta chains given below trace back to one sample, sequenced in a study of blood T cell repertoires in COVID-19. Only in-frame clones appear in the TCRdb table, and some are missing; sequencing was by immunoSEQ multiplex PCR. The sample shows over 150,000 clones, 86% of them seen only once. Sequencing input: peripheral blood. These receptors came from a man in his fifties with active or convalescent COVID-19.

This clone was seen only once. The genes are TRBV6-5 and TRBJ2-5, with D perhaps TRBD2 (6 bases). The CDR3 has 14 residues. The V end was cut by 10 bases, the J end by 2 bases, with 17 bases between. Germline V gene lookup returns CDR1 MNHEY and CDR2 SVGAGI. The CDR3 region has the DNA TGTGCCACCCCTCCCGGGACTCTTCAAGAGACCCAGTACTTC. Protein: CATPPGTLQETQYF.

The chain links TRBV28 to TRBJ1-2, with TRBD1 as a possible D gene (5 bases). CDR1 is MDHEN and CDR2 is SYDVKM in the germline V gene. Trimming shortened V by 1 base and J by 7 bases, and 7 bases separated the two germline ends. The CDR3 runs 12 residues. This CDR3 is CASSLLQAGYTF. The CDR3 nucleotides read TGTGCCAGCAGTTTATTACAGGCTGGCTACACCTTC.

The J gene is TRBJ1-2, the V gene TRBV6-2 or TRBV6-3; D perhaps matches TRBD1 (6 bases). Trimming took 2 bases from V and 4 from J, leaving 14 bases between them. Germline CDR1 MNHEY, CDR2 SVGEGT. The CDR3 has 15 residues. CDR3 DNA sequence: TGTGCCAGCAGTTACGTCCCAAGGGGGATCTATGGCTACACCTTC. It specifies CASSYVPRGIYGYTF.

V gene TRBV6-1 combines with J gene TRBJ2-7; 8 bases align to TRBD1. Looked up from germline, CDR1 is MNHNS and CDR2 is SASEGT. The junction had 10 bases not matched to a gene; V was cut back by 2 bases and J by 4 bases. This CDR3 is built from 16 residues. In nucleotides, the CDR3 is TGTGCCAGCAGTGAACCGGCGACAGGGGCTCGGTACGAGCAGTACTTC. Translating gives CASSEPATGARYEQYF.

The sample holds one count of this clone. V is TRBV7-2 and J is TRBJ1-2, with 7 nucleotides matching TRBD1. Germline CDR1 SGHTA, CDR2 FQGNSA. CDR3 size: 14 residues. The V segment lost 5 bases and the J segment 6 bases; nucleotides outside the gene matches: 9. CDR3 region: CASSQQQGSHGYTF. CDR3 nucleotides: TGTGCCAGCAGCCAACAACAGGGGAGCCATGGCTACACCTTC.

This clone occurred once. The chain is built from TRBV2 and TRBJ1-1; D gene ambiguous. CDR1 and CDR2 from the germline V gene are SNHLY and FYNNEI. V lost 7 bases and J lost 4, with 7 bases in between. The CDR3 has 11 residues. The CDR3 protein is CASIRSTEAFF. Here the CDR3 DNA reads TGTGCCAGCATCCGGAGCACTGAAGCTTTCTTT.

The V call is TRBV19, the J call TRBJ1-1; D may be TRBD1 (6 bases). The CDR3 totals 13 residues. Deletions cut 3 bases from V and 8 bases from J, with 13 bases between. Looked up from germline, CDR1 is LNHDA and CDR2 is SQIVND (reference sequence). The CDR3 is CASSIRDTKEAFF. DNA for the CDR3: TGTGCCAGTAGTATTCGGGACACCAAAGAAGCTTTCTTT.

This clone appeared once. This sequence joins TRBV2 and TRBJ2-3; 9 bases agree with TRBD2. Germline values: CDR1 SNHLY, CDR2 FYNNEI. Losses at the gene ends were 3 bases for V and 3 bases for J; bases not matched to a gene: 4. This CDR3 is 15 amino acids long. CDR3 residues: CASSERLAATDTQYF. The CDR3 region has the DNA TGTGCCAGCAGTGAGCGACTAGCGGCTACAGATACGCAGTATTTT.

CDR3 DNA: TGTGCCAGCAGCCTGGACAGGGCCGAGCAGTACTTC. Amino acids: CASSLDRAEQYF. The J gene is TRBJ2-7, the V gene TRBV7-8; 8 nucleotides line up with TRBD1. The CDR3 contains 12 residues. In germline, CDR1 is SGHVS, CDR2 FQNEAQ. Trimming cost V 5 bases and J 6 bases; bases outside gene matches: 3.

The gene calls are TRBV30 and TRBJ2-1; 11 bases are shared with TRBD2. Unmatched junction bases numbered 10, after V lost 3 bases and J lost 15 bases. This CDR3 region has 13 residues. Germline CDR1 GTSNPN, CDR2 SVGIG (reference sequence). This CDR3 reads CAWSLGLAGLRFF. In nucleotides, the CDR3 is TGTGCCTGGAGCCTCGGACTAGCGGGTCTTCGGTTCTTC.

CDR3: CASSDSVTGDFGYTF. Written as DNA, the CDR3 is TGTGCCAGCAGTGACTCAGTGACAGGAGACTTTGGCTACACCTTC. The chain recombines TRBV6-4 with TRBJ1-2; perhaps TRBD1 as D (6 bases). The CDR3 is 15 amino acids. Germline loops: CDR1 MRHNA, CDR2 SNTAGT. V gave up 0 bases and J gave up 7 bases, with 15 bases separating them.

The rearrangement links TRBV2 to TRBJ1-2, with 8 bases that match TRBD1. Trimming took 3 bases from V and 3 from J; bases not matched to a gene: 6. CDR3 length equals 15 residues. In germline, CDR1 is SNHLY, CDR2 FYNNEI. CDR3 residues: CASSDQTGDYYGYTF. The CDR3 nucleotides read TGTGCCAGCAGTGATCAGACAGGGGACTACTATGGCTACACCTTC.